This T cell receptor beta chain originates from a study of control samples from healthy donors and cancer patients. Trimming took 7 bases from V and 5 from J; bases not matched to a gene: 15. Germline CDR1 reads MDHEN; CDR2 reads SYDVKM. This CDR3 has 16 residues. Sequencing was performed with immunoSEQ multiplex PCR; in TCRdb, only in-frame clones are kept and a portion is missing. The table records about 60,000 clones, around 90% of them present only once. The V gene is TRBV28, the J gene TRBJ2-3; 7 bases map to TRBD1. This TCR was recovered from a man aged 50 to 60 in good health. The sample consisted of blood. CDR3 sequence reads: CASTTRFQGVQDTQYF. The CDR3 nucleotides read TGTGCCAGCACCACCAGATTTCAGGGGGTTCAAGATACGCAGTATTTT. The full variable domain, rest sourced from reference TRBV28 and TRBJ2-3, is DVKVTQSSRYLVKRTGEKVFLECVQDMDHENMFWYRQDPGLGLRLIYFSYDVKMKEKGDIPEGYSVSREKKERFSLILESASTNQTSMYLCASTTRFQGVQDTQYFGPGTRLTVL.